This paragraph covers one TCR beta chain sequence. Its antigen is as yet unknown. This sample stems from a study of shared clonotypes between healthy human individuals. General observations from the study: It was observed that roughly 5% of naive CD4 clonotypes were shared across several donors. Generation probabilities were higher for clonotypes shared across all four sorted-subset donors than for unshared ones.

Genomic DNA belonging to each subset was distributed in equal measure over several immunoSEQ plates. Sequenced by immunoSEQ multiplex PCR; TCRdb stores in-frame clones only, minus some. The table lists 800,000 or so clones, 95% to 97% of them singletons. Naive CD8 cells comprised CD45RO-negative, CCR7-positively selected cells, excluding terminally differentiated effector memory CD45RA+ cells. Germline values: CDR1 SGHKS, CDR2 YYEKEE (reference sequence). V lost 0 bases, J lost 5 bases, and 11 bases lay in between. This CDR3 spans 14 amino acids. The specimen sequenced was naive CD8+ T cells sorted from blood. The TCR sequence derives from a man aged 30 to 39 in good health. The V and J genes are TRBV5-5 and TRBJ2-5, with a weak D call TRBD1 (6 bases). The DNA of the CDR3 is TGTGCCAGCAGCTTGGCCTACAGGGAGGAGACCCAGTACTTC. It yields the protein CASSLAYREETQYF.